These 4 T cell receptor beta chains originate from one sample sequenced in a study of human T cells and chemical hapten exposure. TCRdb redid the calling of the RACE reads with MiXCR, one entry per CDR3 protein. The sample has 57,000 or so distinct CDR3 sequences, 11% seen once; the top ten hold under 5%. Specified time point: pre-sensitization, week 0. Treatment: therapeutic diphenylcyclopropenone sensitization with weekly scalp DPC. Sequencing was performed on whole blood, taken in connection with sensitization to the hapten diphenylcyclopropenone (DPC). The receptors here all came from a woman between 35 and 50 years old with alopecia areata. Some clones in this sample may be carry-over from other donors' samples.

The V gene is TRBV2, the J gene TRBJ1-2; 8 bases map to TRBD1. Germline V CDR1 and CDR2: SNHLY, FYNNEI. The length of the CDR3 is 15 residues. Trimming cost V 11 bases and J 4 bases; bases outside gene matches: 15. The DNA for the CDR3 is TGTGCCTCCTCCCCTGACAGGGGAGCCTCCTATGGCTACACCTTC. Protein product: CASSPDRGASYGYTF.

This clonotype was picked up many times. This chain links TRBV7-2 with TRBJ1-6; tentatively, D is TRBD1 (6 bases). The CDR3 runs to 15 residues. Looked up from germline, CDR1 is SGHTA and CDR2 is FQGNSA. The V and J ends lost 0 bases and 9 bases respectively, with 12 bases between them. CDR3 coding DNA: TGTGCCAGCAGCTTAGCCCACAGGGAGGGTTCACCCCTCCACTTT. It is translated as CASSLAHREGSPLHF. Drawing the rest from reference TRBV7-2 and TRBJ1-6, the complete variable domain is GAGVSQSPSNKVTEKGKDVELRCDPISGHTALYWYRQSLGQGLEFLIYFQGNSAPDKSGLPSDRFSAERTGGSVSTLTIQRTQQEDSAVYLCASSLAHREGSPLHFGNGTRLTVT.

The V gene is TRBV10-3, the J gene TRBJ1-1; D unclear. The CDR3 covers 11 residues. CDR1 is ENHRY and CDR2 is SYGVKD in the germline V gene. V was cut by 2 bases and J by 2 bases, with 0 bases left in between. The DNA of the CDR3 is TGTGCCATCAGTGAGAACACTGAAGCTTTCTTT. It encodes CAISENTEAFF.

In its sample, this clonotype was seen a few times. The chain is built from TRBV27 and TRBJ1-4, with a tentative D call TRBD1 (5 bases). Germline V CDR1 and CDR2: MNHEY, SMNVEV (reference sequence). The CDR3 is 15 amino acids. Trimming shortened V by 2 bases and J by 6 bases, and 13 bases separated the two germline ends. The CDR3 bases are TGTGCCAGCAGTTTAGGGACTCGGGCAGATGAAAAACTGTTTTTT. The encoded protein is CASSLGTRADEKLFF.